This entry lists 20 T cell receptor beta chains sequenced from one sample in a study of T cells in Graves' hyperthyroidism and ophthalmopathy (dated 2019 in TCRdb). The library was generated by multiplex PCR. The sample was run on an Illumina HiSeq 2000. Amplification of TCR beta CDR3 regions was carried out from RNA transcripts. The TCR CDR3 was subjected to a first round of RT-PCR using the HTBI primer set and the Qiagen OneStep RT-PCR kit. The public reads were quality trimmed at Q25 with fastp and then assembled into clones with MiXCR by TCRdb, keeping productive beta chains. One record per CDR3 amino acid sequence lists the most common genes and DNA. The sample contains approximately 740,000 distinct CDR3 sequences, 14% of them found a single time. Together, the top ten hold 10% of the sample. Source material: blood. These receptors were collected from a woman under 30 with Graves' hyperthyroidism.

This clonotype was seen more than once but under ten times. The rearrangement uses TRBV5-4 and TRBJ2-4; tentatively, D is TRBD1 (8 bases). With 7 bases removed from V and 1 base from J, the gap between germline ends came to 12 bases. CDR3 length equals 14 residues. Germline values: CDR1 SGHNT, CDR2 YYREEE (reference sequence). The CDR3 reads CASHRGGAKNIQYF. The CDR3 DNA reads TGTGCCAGCCACAGGGGGGGGGCCAAAAACATTCAGTACTTC.

In this sample, this clonotype turned up a few times. The genes are TRBV28 and TRBJ1-1, with D possibly matching TRBD1 (5 bases). Trimming removed 7 bases from V and 6 bases from J, with 15 bases in between. CDR1 and CDR2 (germline): MDHEN, SYDVKM. The CDR3 runs 13 residues. CDR3 DNA sequence: TGTGCCAGCATCTCCCGGGACGTCTCTGAAGCTTTCTTT. This encodes CASISRDVSEAFF.

In this sample, this clonotype turned up many times. This sequence joins TRBV2 and TRBJ1-1, with TRBD1 as a possible D gene (5 bases). The germline V and J ends were trimmed by 6 bases and 2 bases, with 22 bases remaining between them. This CDR3 is built from 17 residues. Germline V CDR1 and CDR2: SNHLY, FYNNEI. DNA for the CDR3: TGTGCCAGCAGCCCACTATGGGGGGGAGGGAGTAACACTGAAGCTTTCTTT. This encodes CASSPLWGGGSNTEAFF.

This clonotype was picked up a small number of times. The chain couples TRBV10-3 to TRBJ1-5; 8 bases are a match to TRBD1. J lost 0 bases, V lost 6 bases, and 16 bases had no gene match. Germline V lookup: CDR1 ENHRY, CDR2 SYGVKD. This CDR3 is built from 19 residues. The CDR3 sequence is CAISPWDRSNPHSNQPQHF. The CDR3 region has the DNA TGTGCCATCAGCCCATGGGACAGGAGCAACCCCCATAGCAATCAGCCCCAGCATTTT.

This clonotype was counted a few times. The rearrangement links TRBV7-8 to TRBJ1-3; possible D gene TRBD1, 6 bases. The V gene lost 2 bases and the J gene lost 2 bases, with 16 bases spanning the gap. Germline loops: CDR1 SGHVS, CDR2 FQNEAQ. The CDR3 has 17 amino acids. The CDR3 sequence is CASSLQTTGPPGNTIYF. CDR3 DNA: TGTGCCAGCAGCTTACAGACGACAGGCCCTCCTGGAAACACCATATATTTT.

In this sample, this clonotype turned up many times. V usage is TRBV7-3 and J usage is TRBJ2-3, with TRBD2 matching 7 bases. V shed 2 bases and J 4 bases; nucleotides not matched to a gene: 6. Germline values: CDR1 SGHTA, CDR2 FQGTGA. The CDR3 sequence is 15 residues long. CDR3 in DNA: TGTGCCAGCAGCTTAGCGGGAGTGGGGGCAGATACGCAGTATTTT. This encodes CASSLAGVGADTQYF.

The genes are TRBV30 and TRBJ2-5; 8 bases map to TRBD2. Germline CDR1 and CDR2: GTSNPN and SVGIG (reference sequence). V gave up 2 bases and J gave up 2 bases; unmatched junction bases: 4. This CDR3 contains 14 residues. CDR3 nucleotide sequence: TGTGCCTGGAGTTTTAGCGGGGCACAAGAGACCCAGTACTTC. Translating it yields CAWSFSGAQETQYF.

This clonotype was detected once. Given a much more abundant clone one base away, this may be a read error. CDR3 in DNA: TGTGCCAGCGGCCGGGCGACAGGGCTGAACACTGAAGCTTTCTTT. The encoded protein is CASGRATGLNTEAFF. The chain carries TRBV3-1 and TRBJ1-1, with TRBD1 matching 7 bases. The trim removed 8 bases at V and 0 bases at J, leaving 9 bases unmatched. This CDR3 has 15 amino acids. Germline CDR1 LGHDT, CDR2 YNNKEL (reference sequence).

This rearrangement joins TRBV6-5 to TRBJ2-1; D is unresolved. Trimming left V 0 bases short and J 1 base short, with 13 bases between. The CDR3 length is 17 residues. From germline, CDR1 is MNHEY and CDR2 SVGAGI. Here the CDR3 DNA reads TGTGCCAGCAGTTACTCGAGTGTTGCAAGGTCCTACAATGAGCAGTTCTTC. Translated, it gives CASSYSSVARSYNEQFF.

This clonotype has more than one count but fewer than ten. CDR3 in DNA: TGCAGTGCTATAAAGACAGGGGACCCTGGAAACACCATATATTTT. This translates into CSAIKTGDPGNTIYF. The chain is built from TRBV20-1 and TRBJ1-3; 8 bases agree with TRBD1. The germline V gene encodes CDR1 DFQATT and CDR2 SNEGSKA (reference sequence). The CDR3 covers 15 residues. V lost 4 bases to trimming and J lost 2 bases; unmatched junction nucleotides: 7.

This clonotype was detected many times. The chain employs TRBV30 and TRBJ1-2, with a weak D call TRBD1 (6 bases). Trimming cost V 3 bases and J 0 bases, with 11 bases left between them. CDR1 is GTSNPN and CDR2 is SVGIG in the germline V gene (reference sequence). The CDR3 is made up of 14 amino acids. The CDR3 loop is CAWSGGRANYGYTF. CDR3 nucleotide sequence: TGTGCCTGGAGCGGGGGCAGAGCTAACTATGGCTACACCTTC.

The rearrangement links TRBV27 to TRBJ2-1, with TRBD1 matching over 7 bases. Germline loops: CDR1 MNHEY, CDR2 SMNVEV (reference sequence). Trimming removed 5 bases from V and 2 bases from J; junction bases left unmatched: 9. This CDR3 is built from 16 residues. As DNA, the CDR3 is TGTGCCAGCAGTACCCGCTCCGGACAGGCCTACAATGAGCAGTTCTTC. Translated: CASSTRSGQAYNEQFF.

In the case of this clonotype: The CDR3 does not end in the conserved phenylalanine or tryptophan, so this is likely a read error. V usage is TRBV6-1 and J usage is TRBJ1-5; no clear D gene. The CDR3 contains 14 residues. CDR1 and CDR2 from the germline V gene are MNHNS and SASEGT. V lost 1 base and J lost 4, with 8 bases in between. CDR3 protein: CASSEVQPNQPQHL. DNA for the CDR3: TGTGCCAGCAGTGAAGTGCAGCCTAATCAGCCCCAGCATCTT.

The chain joins TRBV24-1 to TRBJ2-1; tentative D call: TRBD2 (7 bases). The CDR3 is made up of 15 amino acids. V was clipped by 1 base and J by 10 bases, with 16 bases between them. Germline V gene lookup returns CDR1 KGHDR and CDR2 SFDVKD. The CDR3 is CATSDFRGGGREQFF. The DNA of the CDR3 is TGTGCCACCAGTGATTTTCGAGGGGGGGGACGCGAGCAGTTCTTC.

This clonotype came up many times. This rearrangement joins TRBV2 to TRBJ2-7, with D hard to call. V was clipped by 7 bases and J by 0 bases, with 16 bases between them. Germline values: CDR1 SNHLY, CDR2 FYNNEI. The CDR3 runs 15 residues. The CDR3 region has the DNA TGTGCCAGCACGACCAGGCAGGAGAGCTCCTACGAGCAGTACTTC. Protein sequence: CASTTRQESSYEQYF.

V usage is TRBV28 and J usage is TRBJ1-5; D not resolved. The CDR3 consists of 12 residues. The V end was cut by 8 bases, the J end by 0 bases, with 5 bases between. The germline CDR1 and CDR2 sequences are MDHEN and SYDVKM. The CDR3 DNA reads as TGTGCCAGCGGCCCTAGCAATCAGCCCCAGCATTTT. It is translated as CASGPSNQPQHF.

The gene calls are TRBV2 and TRBJ1-2, with D uncertain. The CDR3 has 14 residues. Trimming removed 0 bases from V and 3 bases from J, with 8 bases in between. CDR1 and CDR2 from the germline V gene are SNHLY and FYNNEI. CDR3 sequence: CASSEAGSHYGYTF. The CDR3 DNA is TGTGCCAGCAGTGAAGCGGGATCACACTATGGCTACACCTTC.

The table lists this clonotype with a few counts. The chain joins TRBV7-9 to TRBJ1-6; D is unclear. Germline V gene sequence: CDR1 SEHNR, CDR2 FQNEAQ (reference sequence). The CDR3 runs to 14 residues. Trimming stripped 5 bases from V and 3 bases from J, with 8 bases between. The CDR3 DNA reads as TGTGCCAGCAGCATCGGACTCTATAATTCACCCCTCCACTTT. It codes for CASSIGLYNSPLHF.

In its sample, this clonotype was seen many times. This chain links TRBV27 with TRBJ2-7; TRBD2 agrees at 8 bases. This CDR3 has 14 amino acids. Germline values: CDR1 MNHEY, CDR2 SMNVEV (reference sequence). With 5 bases clipped from V and 2 bases from J, the junction kept 5 bases outside the gene matches. In DNA form, the CDR3 reads TGTGCCAGCAGTCCCACAGCGGGGGCCTACGAGCAGTACTTC. The encoded protein is CASSPTAGAYEQYF.

This clonotype was seen more than once but under ten times. The chain uses TRBV29-1 and TRBJ1-1; D might be TRBD1 (6 bases). The CDR3 has 13 amino acids. The V gene's germline CDR1 is SQVTM and CDR2 ANQGSEA. V was clipped by 0 bases and J by 7 bases, with 12 bases between them. The CDR3 coding sequence is TGCAGCGTTGAAGATGGGGGGGGCGGTGAAGCTTTCTTT. This gives the protein CSVEDGGGGEAFF.